This T cell receptor (beta chain) was sequenced for a study of PD-L1 blockade in urothelial cancer. Study context: About 90% of the roughly 29 patients were men who had bladder-origin urothelial cancer. Findings and caveats of the study: Below-median pretreatment blood TCR clonality was associated with improved progression-free and overall survival. For durable-benefit patients, tumor-associated blood clones expanded more at 3 weeks.

The repertoire was sequenced with immunoSEQ multiplex PCR; TCRdb's copy has only in-frame clones and lacks some. The sample carries 40,000 or so clones, about four fifths recorded once. The germline gives CDR1 MGHRA, CDR2 YSYEKL. Between the trimmed V and J ends, which lost 2 bases and 6 bases, there was a span of 17 bases. This CDR3 contains 17 residues. This clone has just one count. Its target is unknown. This sequence originates from a man in his 60s with urothelial cancer. The material sequenced was PBMCs, taken around atezolizumab (anti-PD-L1) treatment. The chain employs TRBV4-1 and TRBJ1-6; a weak D match, TRBD1 (5 bases). The CDR3 DNA is TGCGCCAGCAGCCAATTGGGGTTGGGGCAGGGTAATTCACCCCTCCACTTT. Translation gives CASSQLGLGQGNSPLHF.